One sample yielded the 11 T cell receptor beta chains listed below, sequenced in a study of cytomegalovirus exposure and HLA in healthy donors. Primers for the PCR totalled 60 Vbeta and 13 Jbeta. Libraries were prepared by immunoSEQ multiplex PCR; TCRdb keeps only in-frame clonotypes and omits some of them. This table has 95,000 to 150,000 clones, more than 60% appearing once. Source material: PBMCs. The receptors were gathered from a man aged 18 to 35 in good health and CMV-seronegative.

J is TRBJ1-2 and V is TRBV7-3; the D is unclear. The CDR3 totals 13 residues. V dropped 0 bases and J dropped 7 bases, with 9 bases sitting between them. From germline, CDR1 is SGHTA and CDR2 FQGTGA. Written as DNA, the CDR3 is TGTGCCAGCAGCTTAACTCCAGGTAGTGGCTACACCTTC. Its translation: CASSLTPGSGYTF. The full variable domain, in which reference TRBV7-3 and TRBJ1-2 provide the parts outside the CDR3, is GAGVSQTPSNKVTEKGKYVELRCDPISGHTALYWYRQSLGQGPEFLIYFQGTGAADDSGLPNDRFFAVRPEGSVSTLKIQRTERGDSAVYLCASSLTPGSGYTFGSGTRLTVV.

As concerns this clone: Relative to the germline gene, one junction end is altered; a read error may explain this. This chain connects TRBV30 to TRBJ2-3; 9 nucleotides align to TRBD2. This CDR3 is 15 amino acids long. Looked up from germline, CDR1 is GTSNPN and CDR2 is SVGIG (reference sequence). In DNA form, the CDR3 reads TGTCCCTGGAGTGTAACTAGCGGGCGCACAGATACGCAGTATTTT. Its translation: CPWSVTSGRTDTQYF. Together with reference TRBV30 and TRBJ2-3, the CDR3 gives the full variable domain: SQTIHQWPATLVQPVGSPLSLECTVEGTSNPNLYWYRQAAGRGLQLLFYSVGIGQISSEVPQNLSASRPQDRQFILSSKKLLLSDSGFYLCPWSVTSGRTDTQYFGPGTRLTVL.

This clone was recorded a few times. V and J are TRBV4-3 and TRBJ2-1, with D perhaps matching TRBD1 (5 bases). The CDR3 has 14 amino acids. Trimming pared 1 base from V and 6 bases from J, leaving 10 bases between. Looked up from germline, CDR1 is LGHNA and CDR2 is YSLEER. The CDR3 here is CASSQGGLSNEQFF. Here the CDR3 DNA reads TGCGCCAGCAGCCAAGGGGGCCTGAGCAATGAGCAGTTCTTC.

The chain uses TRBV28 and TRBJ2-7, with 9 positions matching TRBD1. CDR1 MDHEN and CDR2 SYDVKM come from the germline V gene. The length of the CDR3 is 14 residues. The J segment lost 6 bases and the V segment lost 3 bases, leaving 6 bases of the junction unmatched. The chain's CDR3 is CASSLSGTGIEQYF. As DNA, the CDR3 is TGTGCCAGCAGTTTGTCCGGGACAGGGATCGAGCAGTACTTC.

DNA of the CDR3: TGTGCCAGTAGTATTCGGGTCACTAGCACAGATACGCAGTATTTT. This encodes CASSIRVTSTDTQYF. The J gene is TRBJ2-3, the V gene TRBV19; D unclear. The ends were cut back, 3 bases at V and 0 bases at J, with 10 bases in the middle. The germline gives CDR1 LNHDA, CDR2 SQIVND (reference sequence). The CDR3 extends over 15 amino acids.

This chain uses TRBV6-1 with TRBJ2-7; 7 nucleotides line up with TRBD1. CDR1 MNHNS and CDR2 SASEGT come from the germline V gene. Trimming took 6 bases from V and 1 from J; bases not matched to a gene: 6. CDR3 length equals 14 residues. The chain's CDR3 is CASRGDRFSYEQYF. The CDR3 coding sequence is TGTGCCAGCAGAGGGGACAGATTTTCCTACGAGCAGTACTTC.

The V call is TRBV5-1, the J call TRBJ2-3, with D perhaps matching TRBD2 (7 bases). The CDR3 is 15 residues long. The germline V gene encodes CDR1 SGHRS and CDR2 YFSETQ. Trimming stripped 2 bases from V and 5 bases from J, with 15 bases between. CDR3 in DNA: TGCGCCAGCAGCTTTAGTCGGGGGGCTTTAGATACGCAGTATTTT. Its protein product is CASSFSRGALDTQYF.

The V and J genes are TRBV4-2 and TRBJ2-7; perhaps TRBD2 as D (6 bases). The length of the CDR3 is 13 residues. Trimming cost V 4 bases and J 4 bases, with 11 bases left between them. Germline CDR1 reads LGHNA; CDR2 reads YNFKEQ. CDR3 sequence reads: CASSRTGEYEQYF. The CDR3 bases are TGTGCCAGCAGCCGCACGGGAGAATACGAGCAGTACTTC.

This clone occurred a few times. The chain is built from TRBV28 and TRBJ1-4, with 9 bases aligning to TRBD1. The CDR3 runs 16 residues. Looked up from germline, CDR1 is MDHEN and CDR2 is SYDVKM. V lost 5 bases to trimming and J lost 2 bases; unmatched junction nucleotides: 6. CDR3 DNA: TGTGCCAGCAGTAAACAGGGGGCGTGGACTAATGAAAAACTGTTTTTT. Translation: CASSKQGAWTNEKLFF.

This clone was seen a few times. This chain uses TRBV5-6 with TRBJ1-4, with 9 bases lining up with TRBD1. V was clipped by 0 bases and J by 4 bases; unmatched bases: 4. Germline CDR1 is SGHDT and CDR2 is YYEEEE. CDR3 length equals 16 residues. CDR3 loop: CASSLGPGQGNEKLFF. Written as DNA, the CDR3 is TGTGCCAGCAGCTTGGGGCCGGGACAGGGTAATGAAAAACTGTTTTTT.

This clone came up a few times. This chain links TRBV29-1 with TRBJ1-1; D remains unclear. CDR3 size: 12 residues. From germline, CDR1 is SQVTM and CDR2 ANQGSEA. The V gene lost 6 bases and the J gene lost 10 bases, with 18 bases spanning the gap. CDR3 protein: CSVRSGEMGAFF. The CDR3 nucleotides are TGCAGCGTGAGGTCTGGAGAAATGGGAGCTTTCTTT.